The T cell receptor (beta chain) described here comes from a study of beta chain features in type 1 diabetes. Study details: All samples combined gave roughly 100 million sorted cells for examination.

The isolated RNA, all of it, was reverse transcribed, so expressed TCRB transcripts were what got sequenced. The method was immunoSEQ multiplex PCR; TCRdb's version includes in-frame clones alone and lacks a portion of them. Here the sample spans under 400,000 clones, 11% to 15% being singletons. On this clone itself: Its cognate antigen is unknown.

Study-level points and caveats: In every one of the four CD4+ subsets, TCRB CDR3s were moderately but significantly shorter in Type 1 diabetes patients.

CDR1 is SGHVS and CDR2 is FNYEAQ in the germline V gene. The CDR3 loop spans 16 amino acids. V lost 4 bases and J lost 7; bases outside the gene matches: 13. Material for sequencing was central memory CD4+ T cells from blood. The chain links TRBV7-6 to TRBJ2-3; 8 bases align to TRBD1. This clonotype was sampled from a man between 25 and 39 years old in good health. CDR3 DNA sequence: TGTGCCAGCAGCTCTGTTCGGACAGGGACGATGAATACGCAGTATTTT. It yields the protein CASSSVRTGTMNTQYF.